This T cell receptor beta chain stems from a study of T cell responses to AZD1222 COVID-19 vaccine. Worth noting for this clone: Its antigen is unknown.

The CDR3 is 15 amino acids. Germline assignment: CDR1 KGHSH and CDR2 LQKENI. V gave up 2 bases and J gave up 6 bases, with 16 bases separating them. TCRdb keeps only in-frame clones here, not all; method: immunoSEQ multiplex PCR. This table holds about 86,000 clones, over 85% found once. General study findings and limits: Repertoires in all cases were sampled only once the peak T cell response had passed. Vaccine-associated CD4 TCRs ranged over spike, dominating at 160-218 and 743-854. Females made up more of the donors, who were largely white British, and clonal diversity may have come out too low. At baseline, just a handful of AZD1222 recipients tested seropositive.

The sequenced sample was peripheral blood, obtained on day 0 of AZD1222 vaccination. This clonotype was obtained from an adult in good health. The V and J genes are TRBV18 and TRBJ1-1; perhaps TRBD1 as D (5 bases). The DNA for the CDR3 is TGTGCCAGCTCACCAAGGCAAAGAGGGGACGCTGAAGCTTTCTTT. This codes for CASSPRQRGDAEAFF.